The source of this T cell receptor beta chain is a study of CD8 T cells in ankylosing spondylitis. TCRdb fed the 5' RACE reads into MiXCR, producing one record per CDR3 protein. The sample contains 390,000 or so distinct CDR3 sequences, about a fifth of which appear only once. Study results and caveats: Ankylosing spondylitis blood appeared to carry a characteristic TCR beta motif of several highly homologous variants. Matched synovial fluid from ankylosing spondylitis patients was reported to be enriched for disease-linked clones.

Note on this clonotype: Antigen specificity is unknown.

The CDR3 loop spans 13 amino acids. V lost 1 base to trimming and J lost 6 bases, with 4 bases between them. CDR1 and CDR2 (germline): LGHNA, YNFKEQ. The sequenced sample consisted of blood, either unsorted or a sorted T cell fraction (not recorded which). This sequence was found in a male donor with ankylosing spondylitis. This chain joins TRBV4-2 and TRBJ1-6; D is uncertain. The CDR3 loop reads CASSQGGNSPLHF. As DNA, the CDR3 is TGTGCCAGCAGCCAAGGGGGTAATTCACCCCTCCACTTT.